These 7 T cell receptor beta chains were all obtained from the same sample, sequenced in a study of regulatory T cells in long-lasting Graves disease. Building of the TCR beta libraries involved iRepertoire HTBI primers and Arm-PCR of CDR3 regions. TCRdb reprocessed the multiplex PCR reads with MiXCR, giving one entry per CDR3 protein. The top ten hold roughly 35% of the sample, which has 300,000 to 400,000 distinct CDR3 sequences, 15% to 20% seen once. Time point denoted: newly diagnosed GD, antithyroid drugs for less than 3 months. From RNA extracted from PBMCs, the TCR library was made. The sequences come from peripheral blood mononuclear cells (PBMCs), collected at new diagnosis, from a patient treated with antithyroid drugs. These receptors were obtained from a female donor with Graves disease.

This chain connects TRBV5-4 to TRBJ2-2, with 13 bases lining up with TRBD2. CDR1 and CDR2 from the germline V gene are SGHNT and YYREEE (reference sequence). This CDR3 region has 17 residues. The ends lost 4 bases at V and 4 bases at J; junction bases unmatched: 7. The CDR3 nucleotides are TGTGCCAGCAGCGGGGGACTAGCGGGAACTCTCACCGGGGAGCTGTTTTTT. Amino acid sequence: CASSGGLAGTLTGELFF.

This clonotype was counted many times. This rearrangement joins TRBV28 to TRBJ2-7, with D unclear. CDR1 is MDHEN, CDR2 SYDVKM, per germline. Trimming pared 4 bases from V and 7 bases from J, leaving 8 bases between. The CDR3 is 11 amino acids. The CDR3 is CASSYQWEQYF. CDR3 coding DNA: TGTGCCAGCAGTTATCAGTGGGAGCAGTACTTC.

This chain connects TRBV11-3 to TRBJ2-5; no reliable D call. Trimming cost V 4 bases and J 10 bases, with 16 bases left between them. Per germline, CDR1 SGHNT and CDR2 YENEEA. This CDR3 region has 13 residues. The DNA of the CDR3 is TGTGCCAGCAGCTCTCACGCAAGAAAAGACCAGTACTTC. This encodes CASSSHARKDQYF.

This clonotype was counted many times. The genes are TRBV2 and TRBJ1-5; no definite D call. The CDR3 has 14 residues. Trimming pared 3 bases from V and 0 bases from J, leaving 6 bases between. CDR1 SNHLY and CDR2 FYNNEI come from the germline V gene. The chain's CDR3 is CASSDPYSNQPQHF. For the CDR3, the DNA is TGTGCCAGCAGTGATCCTTATAGCAATCAGCCCCAGCATTTT. The whole variable domain, remainder taken from reference TRBV2 and TRBJ1-5, is EPEVTQTPSHQVTQMGQEVILRCVPISNHLYFYWYRQILGQKVEFLVSFYNNEISEKSEIFDDQFSVERPDGSNFTLKIRSTKLEDSAMYFCASSDPYSNQPQHFGDGTRLSIL.

Many counts were recorded for this clonotype. The chain combines TRBV20-1 with TRBJ2-7; D remains ambiguous. The germline CDR1 and CDR2 sequences are DFQATT and SNEGSKA (reference sequence). The CDR3 runs to 13 residues. The V end was cut by 1 base, the J end by 5 bases, with 12 bases between. Here the CDR3 reads CSARGILVDEQYF. The CDR3 region has the DNA TGCAGTGCTAGAGGGATATTAGTCGACGAGCAGTACTTC.

The V and J genes are TRBV7-8 and TRBJ1-5; possible D gene TRBD1, 6 bases. Per germline, CDR1 SGHVS and CDR2 FQNEAQ. The CDR3 is 14 amino acids. Deletions cut 4 bases from V and 4 bases from J, with 11 bases between. CDR3 nucleotides: TGTGCCAGCAGCTCGGGGGGGGCTAATCAGCCCCAGCATTTT. The encoded protein is CASSSGGANQPQHF.

This clonotype was found many times. The junction does not match germline at one end; this may be a read error. This chain joins TRBV28 and TRBJ2-5; D may correspond to TRBD1 or TRBD2 (6 bases each). The length of the CDR3 is 13 residues. Germline V gives CDR1 MDHEN, CDR2 SYDVKM. The CDR3 is CASSGGRRLGLTF. In nucleotides, the CDR3 is TGTGCCAGCAGTGGGGGGCGTCGCCTAGGCCTGACATTC.